The 9 T cell receptor beta chains below were found in one sample sequenced in a study of CD8+ T cells in alopecia areata. In each case, RNA was isolated and then reverse transcribed into cDNA as the sequencing template. Profiling relied on immunoSEQ multiplex PCR, and the TCRdb table lists in-frame clones only, not all of them. The sample has fewer than 250,000 clones; 50% to 65% are singletons. Source: CD4+ T cells sorted from blood, taken at week 0. These receptors all come from a human donor with alopecia areata.

The rearrangement uses TRBV29-1 and TRBJ2-1; 9 positions agree with TRBD2. Germline trimming cut 4 bases from V and 5 bases from J; bases unmatched to any gene: 9. This CDR3 contains 15 residues. The germline V gene encodes CDR1 SQVTM and CDR2 ANQGSEA. CDR3 in amino acids: CSVGARLAENNEQFF. CDR3 bases: TGCAGCGTTGGGGCCCGACTAGCGGAAAACAATGAGCAGTTCTTC.

V and J are TRBV11-2 and TRBJ2-7, with 10 nucleotides matching TRBD2. Germline V gene data show CDR1 as SGHAT and CDR2 as FQNNGV. This CDR3 is built from 15 residues. V lost 6 bases, J lost 1 base, and 6 bases stayed unmatched. CDR3 in DNA: TGTGCCAGCAGTCTCCTAGCGGGAGAGTCCTACGAGCAGTACTTC. It is translated as CASSLLAGESYEQYF.

This clone was counted only a few times. This chain's CDR3 is CASSEYKGRTTHNEQFF. CDR3 nucleotide sequence: TGTGCCAGCAGTGAATATAAGGGCAGGACAACCCACAATGAGCAGTTCTTC. The rearrangement links TRBV25-1 to TRBJ2-1, with D perhaps TRBD1 (5 bases). V was pared by 0 bases and J by 5 bases, with 17 bases between. The CDR3 is 17 residues long. Germline CDR1 is MGHDK and CDR2 is SYGVNS.

The V and J genes are TRBV29-1 and TRBJ2-7; TRBD1 matches at 9 bases. Per germline, CDR1 SQVTM and CDR2 ANQGSEA. Trimming removed 6 bases from V and 6 bases from J; junction bases left unmatched: 6. The CDR3 spans 12 residues. For the CDR3, the DNA is TGCAGCGTGCGGACAGGGGACCCCGAGCAGTACTTC. This encodes CSVRTGDPEQYF.

This clone was detected only a few times. The genes are TRBV29-1 and TRBJ2-3; D uncertain. The CDR3 is made up of 14 amino acids. Germline loops: CDR1 SQVTM, CDR2 ANQGSEA. Trimming removed 2 bases from V and 2 bases from J, with 11 bases in between. The CDR3 sequence: CSVEPRVATDTQYF. In DNA form, the CDR3 reads TGCAGCGTTGAACCCCGGGTGGCCACAGATACGCAGTATTTT.

This sequence joins TRBV5-1 and TRBJ1-1; D is undetermined. The V gene's germline CDR1 is SGHRS and CDR2 YFSETQ. There are 14 residues in the CDR3. The V and J ends lost 0 bases and 1 base respectively, with 7 bases between them. The CDR3 DNA follows: TGCGCCAGCAGCTTGGAACCGAAGAACACTGAAGCTTTCTTT. Its protein is CASSLEPKNTEAFF.

This clone was seen a few times. Additional DNA sequences in this sample encode the identical CDR3. The chain combines TRBV9 with TRBJ1-1; the D is unclear. The CDR3 loop spans 14 amino acids. Germline CDR1 SGDLS, CDR2 YYNGEE. Trimming cost V 0 bases and J 0 bases, with 6 bases left between them. The CDR3 DNA reads as TGTGCCAGCAGCGTAGGAGCGGTGAACACTGAAGCTTTCTTT. Amino acids: CASSVGAVNTEAFF.

The chain links TRBV5-1 to TRBJ2-1; TRBD1 matches 8 bases. Per the germline V gene, CDR1 is SGHRS and CDR2 is YFSETQ. The CDR3 length is 15 residues. Germline trimming cut 2 bases from V and 5 bases from J; bases unmatched to any gene: 6. CDR3 DNA: TGCGCCAGCAGCTTCGACAGGGGCCGAAACAATGAGCAGTTCTTC. Translation gives CASSFDRGRNNEQFF.

The genes are TRBV19 and TRBJ2-2; D might be TRBD1 (6 bases). This CDR3 is built from 13 residues. The germline V gene encodes CDR1 LNHDA and CDR2 SQIVND (reference sequence). Trimming took off 8 bases at V and 3 bases at J, with 10 bases between the two ends. The CDR3 region is CASGKGDTGELFF. The CDR3 nucleotides read TGTGCCAGTGGGAAGGGGGACACCGGGGAGCTGTTTTTT.